The rows below give T cell receptor beta chains drawn from one sample of a study of yellow fever vaccine responses in identical twins. Using its own MiXCR run on the RT-PCR reads, TCRdb lists one record per CDR3 protein. The table shows about 19,000 distinct CDR3 sequences, with roughly 72% occurring only once. This specimen consisted of T cells from blood (PBMCs), unsorted or a sorted subset (not recorded which), obtained before or after yellow fever vaccination (not recorded which). Source of these receptors: a woman under 30 who received the yellow fever vaccine. Both conserved end residues are part of each CDR3. A D gene is named only where the DNA matches it firmly. Clone size is not always given. Where it is, it says once, few, many or a class for expanded clones.

J | V | D | size | length | CDR3 | DNA
TRBJ2-3 | TRBV29-1 | TRBD1 | NA | 13 | CSVADRGADTQYF | TGCAGCGTCGCCGACAGGGGGGCAGATACGCAGTATTTT
TRBJ2-2 | TRBV20-1 | NA | NA | 13 | CSARVKAAGELFF | TGCAGTGCTAGAGTGAAGGCGGCCGGGGAGCTGTTTTTT
TRBJ1-3 | TRBV4-1 | NA | NA | 15 | CASSPMGVSGNTIYF | TGCGCCAGCAGCCCGATGGGAGTCTCTGGAAACACCATATATTTT
TRBJ2-1 | TRBV15 | TRBD1 | once | 17 | CATSRDTGASRYNEQFF | TGTGCCACCAGCAGAGATACAGGGGCTAGCCGTTACAATGAGCAGTTCTTC
TRBJ1-1 | TRBV29-1 | TRBD1 | NA | 14 | CSVEGQGAWAEAFF | TGCAGCGTTGAAGGACAGGGGGCATGGGCTGAAGCTTTCTTT
TRBJ2-1 | TRBV9 | NA | NA | 16 | CASSSNTNLGYNEQFF | TGTGCCAGCAGCTCCAACACTAACCTCGGCTACAATGAGCAGTTCTTC
TRBJ2-7 | TRBV11-2 | TRBD2 | NA | 15 | CASSLLAGVGYEQYF | TGTGCCAGCAGCTTGTTAGCGGGAGTGGGTTACGAGCAGTACTTC
TRBJ2-1 | TRBV12-2 | NA | few | 17 | CASRLRIRGTGRNEQFF | TGTGCAAGTCGCTTACGGATCCGGGGGACAGGGAGGAATGAGCAGTTCTTC
TRBJ2-3 | TRBV29-1 | TRBD2 | NA | 14 | CSVDSGINTDTQYF | TGCAGCGTGGATAGCGGGATTAACACAGATACGCAGTATTTT
TRBJ2-5 | TRBV10-3 | TRBD1 | NA | 16 | CATSDGGTGGAETQYF | TGTGCCACCAGTGATGGCGGGACAGGGGGCGCAGAGACCCAGTACTTC
TRBJ2-5 | TRBV28 | TRBD1 | large | 16 | CASRTQQGHVAETQYF | TGTGCCAGCAGGACCCAACAGGGGCACGTGGCGGAGACCCAGTACTTC
TRBJ2-1 | TRBV4-2 | TRBD2 | NA | 16 | CASSPTLAGGFNEQFF | TGTGCCAGCAGCCCAACACTAGCGGGAGGGTTCAATGAGCAGTTCTTC
TRBJ1-2 | TRBV3-1 | TRBD1 | NA | 15 | CASSLGQGAAYGYTF | TGTGCCAGCAGCCTGGGACAGGGGGCCGCGTATGGCTACACCTTC
TRBJ2-7 | TRBV29-1 | NA | NA | 12 | CSVGAQTYEQYF | TGCAGCGTTGGGGCCCAGACCTACGAGCAGTACTTC
TRBJ2-2 | TRBV19 | NA | NA | 13 | CASCDRATGELFF | TGTGCCAGTTGCGATCGGGCCACCGGGGAGCTGTTTTTT
TRBJ2-7 | TRBV11-3 | NA | NA | 14 | CASSLSRATYEQYF | TGTGCCAGCAGCTTATCTAGGGCCACCTACGAGCAGTACTTC
TRBJ1-2 | TRBV5-1 | TRBD1 | NA | 14 | CASSLDRGLSGYTF | TGCGCCAGCAGCTTGGACAGGGGGCTTAGTGGCTACACCTTC
TRBJ2-7 | TRBV12-3/TRBV12-4 | TRBD2 | NA | 15 | CASSVGGGGPYEQYF | TGTGCCAGCAGTGTCGGGGGGGGTGGGCCCTACGAGCAGTACTTC
TRBJ2-1 | TRBV4-1 | NA | NA | 15 | CASSHLRDIPDEQFF | TGCGCCAGCAGCCACCTACGGGACATCCCGGATGAGCAGTTCTTC
TRBJ2-7 | TRBV7-9 | NA | once | 14 | CASSPAGLGYEQYF | TGTGCCAGCAGCCCTGCCGGGCTGGGGTACGAGCAGTACTTC
TRBJ2-3 | TRBV11-3 | TRBD2 | NA | 16 | CASSAGLAGGTDTQYF | TGTGCCAGCAGCGCTGGACTAGCGGGGGGAACAGATACGCAGTATTTT
TRBJ2-2 | TRBV20-1 | NA | NA | 14 | CSARYGLGTGELFF | TGCAGTGCTAGATATGGGTTAGGCACCGGGGAGCTGTTTTTT
TRBJ1-1 | TRBV20-1 | NA | NA | 13 | CSARGPSDTEAFF | TGCAGTGCTAGGGGTCCGTCGGACACTGAAGCTTTCTTT
TRBJ1-5 | TRBV20-1 | NA | NA | 17 | CSARERGMGYGYQPQHF | TGCAGTGCTAGAGAAAGGGGGATGGGCTACGGATATCAGCCCCAGCATTTT
TRBJ2-7 | TRBV2 | NA | NA | 12 | CASSEESDEQYF | TGTGCCAGCAGTGAAGAGTCTGACGAGCAGTACTTC
TRBJ2-2 | TRBV15 | TRBD1 | few | 18 | CATSRDRKPGQGTGELFF | TGTGCCACCAGCAGAGACCGAAAACCGGGACAGGGCACCGGGGAGCTGTTTTTT
TRBJ2-6 | TRBV19 | NA | NA | 16 | CATSNSVGSGANVLTF | TGTGCCACCTCAAACTCGGTCGGCTCTGGGGCCAACGTCCTGACTTTC
TRBJ2-3 | TRBV20-1 | TRBD2 | NA | 14 | CSASSGLASDTQYF | TGCAGTGCTAGTTCGGGACTAGCCTCAGATACGCAGTATTTT
TRBJ2-5 | TRBV29-1 | NA | NA | 13 | CSVDGLAKETQYF | TGCAGCGTTGATGGGTTAGCCAAAGAGACCCAGTACTTC
TRBJ2-3 | TRBV20-1 | NA | NA | 11 | CSASHGGLSPF | TGCAGTGCTAGTCACGGGGGGCTCTCCCCTTTT
TRBJ2-2 | TRBV18 | NA | NA | 14 | CASSQLGNTGELFF | TGTGCCAGCTCACAGCTGGGAAACACCGGGGAGCTGTTTTTT
TRBJ1-3 | TRBV13 | NA | NA | 15 | CASRVDGTSGNTIYF | TGTGCCAGCAGGGTGGACGGAACCTCTGGAAACACCATATATTTT
TRBJ2-1 | TRBV5-6 | NA | NA | 12 | CASSFQDDEQFF | TGTGCCAGCAGCTTCCAGGACGATGAGCAGTTCTTC
TRBJ2-1 | TRBV7-7 | NA | NA | 14 | CASSLALGDNEQFF | TGTGCCAGCAGCTTAGCGCTAGGTGACAATGAGCAGTTCTTC
TRBJ2-1 | TRBV10-3 | NA | NA | 19 | CAISQLPTPLLSSYNEQFF | TGTGCCATCAGCCAGCTCCCAACGCCTCTTTTGAGCTCCTACAATGAGCAGTTCTTC
TRBJ1-1 | TRBV7-9 | TRBD1 | NA | 15 | CASSNRTGKNTEAFF | TGTGCCAGCAGCAATCGGACAGGGAAGAACACTGAAGCTTTCTTT
TRBJ2-7 | TRBV11-3 | NA | few | 14 | CASSLVRGGSEQYF | TGTGCCAGCAGCTTAGTTAGGGGAGGATCCGAGCAGTACTTC
TRBJ2-7 | TRBV2 | TRBD2 | NA | 14 | CASSDSGPIYEQYF | TGTGCCAGCAGTGATAGCGGGCCGATCTACGAGCAGTACTTC
TRBJ1-1 | TRBV7-2 | NA | few | 13 | CASSLGHRTEAFF | TGTGCCAGCAGCTTGGGACACCGCACTGAAGCTTTCTTT
TRBJ2-1 | TRBV5-6 | NA | NA | 16 | CASSLAMRSSYNEQFF | TGTGCCAGCAGCTTAGCGATGAGGAGTTCCTACAATGAGCAGTTCTTC
TRBJ2-5 | TRBV20-1 | TRBD2 | few | 16 | CSARHLAGGDQETQYF | TGCAGTGCTAGACACCTAGCGGGGGGGGACCAAGAGACCCAGTACTTC
TRBJ1-6 | TRBV3-1 | NA | NA | 13 | CASSQGPNSPLHF | TGTGCCAGCAGCCAAGGTCCGAATTCACCCCTCCACTTT
TRBJ1-2 | TRBV10-3 | NA | few | 14 | CAIRTQVAAYGYTF | TGTGCCATCAGGACCCAGGTCGCCGCCTATGGCTACACCTTC
TRBJ1-5 | TRBV6-5 | NA | NA | 15 | CASSYSIGEGQPQHF | TGTGCCAGCAGTTACTCGATAGGGGAGGGACAGCCCCAGCATTTT
TRBJ1-6 | TRBV11-2 | NA | few | 15 | CASSSSDGYNSPLHF | TGTGCCAGCAGCTCCTCGGACGGGTATAATTCACCCCTCCACTTT
TRBJ2-5 | TRBV7-6 | NA | NA | 15 | CASSLAQGSRETQYF | TGTGCCAGCAGCTTAGCCCAGGGATCGAGAGAGACCCAGTACTTC
TRBJ1-1 | TRBV18 | TRBD1 | NA | 16 | CASSPSRQGTATEAFF | TGTGCCAGCTCACCTTCCCGACAGGGGACTGCGACTGAAGCTTTCTTT
TRBJ2-4 | TRBV5-1 | NA | once | 16 | CASSVEPSIAKNIQYF | TGCGCCAGCAGCGTTGAGCCCTCTATAGCCAAAAACATTCAGTACTTC